This T cell receptor (beta chain) was identified during a study of cytomegalovirus exposure and HLA in healthy donors. Study results and caveats: Many donors carried some public TCRs, although rarity characterized most TCR sequences. Donor immune exposure was known only as CMV serostatus.

Amplification used 60 Vbeta primers and 13 Jbeta primers. Method: immunoSEQ multiplex PCR; TCRdb's copy keeps in-frame clones and lacks some. Found here are 100,000 to 150,000 clones, 75% to 85% of them singletons; the top ten hold 8.9%. The V and J ends lost 1 base and 8 bases respectively, with 6 bases between them. Germline values: CDR1 SGHRS, CDR2 YFSETQ. The CDR3 totals 12 residues. With regard to this clone: The antigen remains unidentified.

The chain has TRBV5-1 and TRBJ2-2; D unclear. The sequencing sample was made of PBMCs. This clonotype was sampled from a man aged 30 to 45 in good health and CMV-seropositive. CDR3 coding DNA: TGCGCCAGCAGCTTGCTCCCGGGGGAGCTGTTTTTT. It yields the protein CASSLLPGELFF.